One and the same sample provided the 20 T cell receptor beta chains below, sequenced in a study of CD8 T cells in Susac syndrome. cDNA came from roughly 0.47 to 1 ug RNA primed by random hexamers. TCRdb re-called the immunoSEQ multiplex PCR reads through MiXCR, storing one row per CDR3 protein. Among 100,000 to 150,000 distinct CDR3 sequences listed, over 80% were seen once. Specimen: CD8+ T cells from PBMCs. These TCRs come from a human donor with multiple sclerosis.

J is TRBJ2-7 and V is TRBV19; possible D gene TRBD1, 6 bases. Germline assignment: CDR1 LNHDA and CDR2 SQIVND (reference sequence). CDR3 length: 13 amino acids. The ends were cut back, 5 bases at V and 4 bases at J, with 12 bases in the middle. The CDR3: CASSSSGEYEQYF. CDR3 bases: TGTGCCAGTAGTTCTTCAGGGGAATACGAGCAGTACTTC.

This clonotype was detected only once. V usage is TRBV6-5 and J usage is TRBJ1-2; D call uncertain. Trimming cost V 2 bases and J 3 bases, with 13 bases left between them. The CDR3 totals 15 residues. Germline V gives CDR1 MNHEY, CDR2 SVGAGI. The CDR3 coding sequence is TGTGCCAGCAGTTACAATAGGGTACCCTACTATGGCTACACCTTC. Protein sequence: CASSYNRVPYYGYTF.

The chain combines TRBV27 with TRBJ2-7; 8 nucleotides align to TRBD1. The CDR3 extends over 13 amino acids. Germline CDR1 and CDR2: MNHEY and SMNVEV (reference sequence). V gave up 6 bases and J gave up 2 bases; unmatched junction bases: 3. This CDR3 reads CASRLTGAYEQYF. In nucleotides, the CDR3 is TGTGCCAGCAGGCTGACAGGGGCCTACGAGCAGTACTTC.

V gene TRBV7-6 combines with J gene TRBJ2-1; D is possibly TRBD2 (5 bases). Trimming cost V 0 bases and J 6 bases, with 15 bases left between them. This CDR3 region has 16 residues. In germline, CDR1 is SGHVS, CDR2 FNYEAQ. CDR3 DNA sequence: TGTGCCAGCAGCTTAGCATTAGGGCTAGAGGGCAATGAGCAGTTCTTC. This gives the protein CASSLALGLEGNEQFF.

The chain carries TRBV30 and TRBJ1-1; weak D call: TRBD1 (5 bases). The CDR3 is 13 residues long. Germline CDR1 is GTSNPN and CDR2 is SVGIG (reference sequence). V was pared by 3 bases and J by 1 base, with 9 bases between. CDR3 loop: CAWRETGNTEAFF. CDR3 nucleotide sequence: TGTGCCTGGAGAGAAACAGGGAACACTGAAGCTTTCTTT.

V is TRBV16 and J is TRBJ2-1; D ambiguous. With 2 bases removed from V and 9 bases from J, the gap between germline ends came to 11 bases. Germline values: CDR1 KGHSY, CDR2 FQNENV. The CDR3 contains 13 residues. The CDR3 sequence is CASSQPNRVEQFF. The CDR3 coding sequence is TGTGCCAGCAGCCAACCAAACCGCGTTGAGCAGTTCTTC.

The chain joins TRBV5-5 to TRBJ1-4; 8 bases agree with TRBD1. The CDR3 runs 16 residues. With V trimmed by 4 bases and J by 0 bases, 5 bases remained unmatched. CDR1 and CDR2 from the germline V gene are SGHKS and YYEKEE (reference sequence). For the CDR3, the DNA is TGTGCCAGCAGCGCAGGGGGCAGAGCAACTAATGAAAAACTGTTTTTT. As protein: CASSAGGRATNEKLFF.

The chain is built from TRBV19 and TRBJ1-4; D call uncertain. This CDR3 has 16 amino acids. Germline V gene lookup returns CDR1 LNHDA and CDR2 SQIVND (reference sequence). Trimming stripped 5 bases from V and 7 bases from J, with 20 bases between. This CDR3 is CASSYYGPSRGEKLFF. In DNA, the CDR3 is TGTGCCAGTAGTTACTACGGACCGTCCCGGGGTGAAAAACTGTTTTTT.

Regarding this clonotype: At one end, the junction sequence differs from germline, possibly due to a read error. The chain combines TRBV6-2 or TRBV6-3 with TRBJ2-7; D is possibly TRBD2 (6 bases). The germline V gene has CDR1 MNHEY and CDR2 SVGEGT. The CDR3 extends over 14 amino acids. This chain's CDR3 is CASSYWGESYEQSF. CDR3 nucleotides: TGTGCCAGCAGTTACTGGGGGGAGTCCTACGAGCAGTCCTTC.

The chain couples TRBV13 to TRBJ2-7, with TRBD2 matching 10 bases. The CDR3 runs 14 residues. Trimming removed 4 bases from V and 8 bases from J; junction bases left unmatched: 8. The germline gives CDR1 PRHDT, CDR2 FYEKMQ (reference sequence). CDR3 amino acids: CASSWASGSLQQYV. CDR3 coding DNA: TGTGCCAGCAGCTGGGCTAGCGGGAGTCTACAGCAGTACGTC.

The J gene is TRBJ2-5, the V gene TRBV20-1, with 10 bases fitting TRBD2. The CDR3 is 18 amino acids. V shed 1 base and J 0 bases; nucleotides not matched to a gene: 11. CDR1 and CDR2 (germline): DFQATT, SNEGSKA (reference sequence). CDR3 region: CSARGTSGGAWNQETQYF. The CDR3 nucleotides are TGCAGTGCTAGAGGGACTAGCGGAGGGGCATGGAACCAAGAGACCCAGTACTTC.

This chain joins TRBV28 and TRBJ1-2, with 7 bases that match TRBD1. V shed 3 bases and J 8 bases; nucleotides not matched to a gene: 6. The CDR3 contains 13 residues. CDR1 MDHEN and CDR2 SYDVKM come from the germline V gene. The CDR3: CASSFPTGTGYTF. As DNA, the CDR3 is TGTGCCAGCAGTTTCCCGACAGGGACGGGCTACACCTTC.

The CDR3 DNA is TGTGCCAGCAGTGAAGGGACTAGCGGGGCCAATGAGCAGTTCTTC. This encodes CASSEGTSGANEQFF. The J gene is TRBJ2-1, the V gene TRBV6-1, with 12 bases identical to TRBD2. V shed 1 base, J shed 6 bases, and the junction held 1 base outside the gene matches. Germline V lookup: CDR1 MNHNS, CDR2 SASEGT. This CDR3 comprises 15 residues.

This chain connects TRBV28 to TRBJ2-2; perhaps TRBD2 as D (6 bases). Deletions cut 3 bases from V and 7 bases from J, with 12 bases between. This CDR3 contains 14 residues. Germline CDR1 MDHEN, CDR2 SYDVKM. The CDR3 reads CASSFLGGIGELFF. Here the CDR3 DNA reads TGTGCCAGCAGTTTCCTTGGCGGGATCGGGGAGCTGTTTTTT.

This clonotype was observed a single time. The chain is built from TRBV7-8 and TRBJ1-2; D perhaps matches TRBD1 (6 bases). Germline lookup yields CDR1 SGHVS and CDR2 FQNEAQ. Deletions cut 5 bases from V and 6 bases from J, with 19 bases between. This CDR3 comprises 15 residues. CDR3 nucleotide sequence: TGTGCCAGCAGCCCCCCCGAAGACAGGTACAATGGCTACACCTTC. Protein product: CASSPPEDRYNGYTF.

V usage is TRBV29-1 and J usage is TRBJ1-1; TRBD1 is a possible D gene (5 bases). Trimming cost V 3 bases and J 4 bases, with 9 bases left between them. Germline CDR1 and CDR2: SQVTM and ANQGSEA. The CDR3 sequence is 12 residues long. CDR3 nucleotides: TGCAGCGTTGAGGCAGGGAGCACTGAAGCTTTCTTT. Amino acids: CSVEAGSTEAFF.

The CDR3 loop is CASSQEKGPTLHF. The CDR3 DNA sequence: TGCGCCAGCAGCCAAGAAAAGGGGCCTACGCTCCACTTT. The V call is TRBV4-1, the J call TRBJ1-6, with D possibly TRBD1 on 5 matching bases. V gave up 0 bases and J gave up 16 bases, with 13 bases separating them. The CDR3 runs 13 residues. Germline V lookup: CDR1 MGHRA, CDR2 YSYEKL.

The genes are TRBV5-1 and TRBJ2-7; TRBD1 aligns across 7 bases. The CDR3 spans 13 residues. J lost 4 bases, V lost 4 bases, and 5 bases had no gene match. The V gene's germline CDR1 is SGHRS and CDR2 YFSETQ. In DNA, the CDR3 is TGCGCCAGCAGCGACCCACAGGGGTACGAGCAGTACTTC. This encodes CASSDPQGYEQYF.

V usage is TRBV28 and J usage is TRBJ1-5; TRBD1 might be the D (6 bases). Trimming took off 5 bases at V and 4 bases at J, with 18 bases between the two ends. The CDR3 sequence is 16 residues long. Germline V CDR1 and CDR2: MDHEN, SYDVKM. The CDR3, as DNA: TGTGCCAGCAGTGATAGGACAGCCGGGGGGAATCAGCCCCAGCATTTT. This sequence encodes CASSDRTAGGNQPQHF.

The V and J genes are TRBV10-3 and TRBJ2-1; 8 positions agree with TRBD2. V shed 10 bases, J shed 5 bases, and the junction held 10 bases outside the gene matches. The CDR3 consists of 14 residues. Per the germline V gene, CDR1 is ENHRY and CDR2 is SYGVKD. In nucleotides, the CDR3 is TGTGCCACGTACGGACTAGCAGATAACAATGAGCAGTTCTTC. This translates into CATYGLADNNEQFF.